A selection of T cell receptor beta chains follows, all from one sample in a study of blood T cell repertoires in COVID-19. Produced via immunoSEQ multiplex PCR; TCRdb's table is partial and in-frame only. The sample shows about 270,000 clones, roughly 90% of them seen only once. Source material: peripheral blood. All receptors derive from a man in his fifties with acute or convalescent COVID-19. The conserved cysteine and the conserved F or W are not part of the CDR3 here.

TRBV4-1,TRBJ1-5,ASSQDGTANQPQH
TRBV13,TRBJ1-2,ASSSQLLYGYT
TRBV12-2,TRBJ2-1,ASRLRLAGGPEYNEQF
TRBV5-8,TRBJ1-6,ASTLSVGAASPLH
TRBV11-2,TRBJ2-1,ASSLAAAGGDNEQF
TRBV18,TRBJ2-7,ASSSETGGGYEQY
TRBV12-3/TRBV12-4,TRBJ2-1,ASSWGTRDEQF
TRBV11-3,TRBJ2-3,ASSLGRSTDTQY
TRBV15,TRBJ1-1,ATRGGPMNTEAF
TRBV10-3,TRBJ1-2,AIGTGTGGGYGYT
TRBV7-9,TRBJ1-6,ASSLGGRGSPLH
TRBV11-2,TRBJ2-3,ASSLVSLKQREDTQY
TRBV29-1,TRBJ1-1,SVNQMNTEAF
TRBV7-9,TRBJ1-5,ASSLTRLEPQH
TRBV11-2,TRBJ1-5,ASSLFAVDSSNQPQH
TRBV9,TRBJ2-7,ASSVQGVPYEQY
TRBV5-1,TRBJ1-3,ASSVQGSGNTIY
TRBV18,TRBJ1-5,ASSTYRDQVQPQH
TRBV18,TRBJ1-6,ASSTDSSPLH
TRBV19,TRBJ2-5,ASSISTGLAGGQETQY
TRBV18,TRBJ1-4,ASSPSRQGTNEKLF
TRBV7-9,TRBJ2-4,ASSLATGLNIQY
TRBV18,TRBJ1-2,ASSPNPDSRANYGYT
TRBV7-9,TRBJ1-4,ASSLGEGVLRGKLF
TRBV5-1,TRBJ2-3,ASSFERGWGTDTQY
TRBV7-8,TRBJ2-5,ASSPREGIIETQY
TRBV24-1,TRBJ1-5,ATSGAGDQPQH
TRBV6-5,TRBJ2-7,ASSSVAGGGYEQY
TRBV30,TRBJ1-6,ACPKNGQGNNSPLH
TRBV5-8,TRBJ1-2,ASSLRTGADGNYGYT
TRBV14,TRBJ1-6,ASSRGQLYNSPLH
TRBV7-9,TRBJ1-1,ASSPQTGGAF
TRBV10-2,TRBJ2-7,ASSGTGDSGQY
TRBV7-3,TRBJ2-2,ASSLIGTSATGELF
TRBV20-1,TRBJ1-5,SASLSGRINQPQH
TRBV24-1,TRBJ1-2,ATSDSRHGDSNGYT
TRBV10-3,TRBJ2-7,AIRIGVAAEEQY
TRBV7-9,TRBJ1-2,ASSLMDRAGYT